This T cell receptor (beta chain) emerged from a study of CD8 T cells in Susac syndrome. An amount of RNA that ranged from roughly 0.45 to 1 ug was reverse transcribed with random hexamers. With immunoSEQ multiplex PCR, TCR beta CDR3 was amplified across 54 Vbeta and 13 Jbeta. TCRdb re-analysed the immunoSEQ multiplex PCR reads in MiXCR, keeping a single row per CDR3 protein. The sample carries more than 95,000 distinct CDR3 sequences, 85% to 95% recorded once. Trimming left V 5 bases short and J 1 base short, with 17 bases between. The germline gives CDR1 SEHNR, CDR2 FQNEAQ (reference sequence). The CDR3 contains 16 residues.

The sequenced material came from CD4+ T cells from PBMCs. The chain joins TRBV7-9 to TRBJ1-2, with a tentative D call TRBD1 (6 bases). The clonotype comes from a human donor with multiple sclerosis. The CDR3 reads CASSPRTRTDNYGYTF. The CDR3 bases are TGTGCCAGCAGCCCTCGAACCCGGACAGATAACTATGGCTACACCTTC.